The 24 T cell receptor beta chains below all came from one sample that was sequenced in a study of T cell repertoires in cytomegalovirus infection. TCRdb processed the reads anew with MiXCR; each CDR3 protein has one entry. The data show 150,000 to 200,000 distinct CDR3 sequences, 17% seen once. What was sequenced was CD8+ T cells from PBMCs. The receptors shown here come from a human donor in good health (CMV status not recorded). Some clones in this sample may be carry-over from other donors' samples.

This clonotype turned up a few times. This chain joins TRBV4-1 and TRBJ2-7, with D perhaps matching TRBD1 (7 bases). Trimming shortened V by 3 bases and J by 5 bases, and 20 bases separated the two germline ends. The CDR3 has 16 residues. Germline V gene sequence: CDR1 MGHRA, CDR2 YSYEKL. The CDR3 region is CASSQGPTGTRDEQYF. As DNA, the CDR3 is TGCGCCAGCAGCCAGGGCCCGACAGGGACTCGTGACGAGCAGTACTTC.

This clonotype was picked up a small number of times. V and J are TRBV6-6 and TRBJ2-1, with TRBD2 matching 7 bases. V was clipped by 0 bases and J by 5 bases; unmatched bases: 13. CDR1 is MNHNY and CDR2 is SVGAGI in the germline V gene (reference sequence). This CDR3 is 18 amino acids long. The CDR3 region has the DNA TGTGCCAGCAGTTACTCCTCCGGACTAGACTTACTCAACAATGAGCAGTTCTTC. As protein: CASSYSSGLDLLNNEQFF.

This chain uses TRBV6-2 or TRBV6-3 with TRBJ1-2, with a weak D call TRBD1 (6 bases). V was trimmed by 3 bases and J by 8 bases, leaving 19 bases between them. CDR1 and CDR2 from the germline V gene are MNHEY and SVGEGT. The CDR3 is 15 residues long. CDR3 protein: CASSYPLTGKDGYTF. The DNA for the CDR3 is TGTGCCAGCAGTTATCCCCTAACAGGGAAGGACGGCTACACCTTC.

This clonotype has only a few counts. The chain has TRBV28 and TRBJ2-7, with TRBD1 matching over 8 bases. Germline V gives CDR1 MDHEN, CDR2 SYDVKM. The CDR3 covers 18 residues. V was clipped by 2 bases and J by 2 bases; unmatched bases: 14. The CDR3: CASSLNPLWTGTTYEQYF. CDR3 nucleotide sequence: TGTGCCAGCAGTTTAAACCCCCTTTGGACAGGGACAACCTACGAGCAGTACTTC.

The chain recombines TRBV14 with TRBJ1-2; D is possibly TRBD1 (5 bases). The CDR3 sequence is 16 residues long. Trimming removed 1 base at V and 3 bases at J, with 15 bases between. Germline lookup yields CDR1 SGHDN and CDR2 FVKESK. The CDR3 sequence is CASSQVPGLNYYGYTF. In nucleotides, the CDR3 is TGTGCCAGCAGCCAAGTCCCGGGACTGAACTACTATGGCTACACCTTC.

The chain carries TRBV2 and TRBJ2-2, with a possible D match to TRBD2 (6 bases). The CDR3 has 16 residues. Trimming left V 2 bases short and J 0 bases short, with 10 bases between. The V gene's germline CDR1 is SNHLY and CDR2 FYNNEI. The CDR3 sequence is CASSEREPANTGELFF. CDR3 nucleotides: TGTGCCAGCAGTGAACGGGAGCCGGCGAACACCGGGGAGCTGTTTTTT.

This chain connects TRBV7-6 to TRBJ2-7; a possible D gene is TRBD1 (7 bases). The CDR3 contains 14 residues. Trimming removed 5 bases from V and 6 bases from J, with 17 bases in between. From germline, CDR1 is SGHVS and CDR2 FNYEAQ. The CDR3 loop is CASSPGGLLREQYF. In DNA, the CDR3 is TGTGCCAGCAGCCCAGGGGGACTCCTACGCGAGCAGTACTTC. Together with reference TRBV7-6 and TRBJ2-7, the CDR3 gives the full variable domain: GAGVSQSPRYKVTKRGQDVALRCDPISGHVSLYWYRQALGQGPEFLTYFNYEAQQDKSGLPNDRFSAERPEGSISTLTIQRTEQRDSAMYRCASSPGGLLREQYFGPGTRLTVT.

The genes are TRBV27 and TRBJ1-1, with a possible D match to TRBD1 (6 bases). The V and J ends lost 6 bases and 0 bases respectively, with 14 bases between them. This CDR3 has 15 residues. Germline V lookup: CDR1 MNHEY, CDR2 SMNVEV (reference sequence). The CDR3 DNA follows: TGTGCCAGCAGCACGACAGGTCTAATGAACACTGAAGCTTTCTTT. Protein sequence: CASSTTGLMNTEAFF.

The CDR3: CAWSVGGPGAEAFF. The CDR3 DNA follows: TGTGCCTGGAGTGTCGGTGGCCCCGGGGCTGAAGCTTTCTTT. The chain links TRBV30 to TRBJ1-1; no reliable D call. V lost 0 bases and J 6 bases, leaving 14 bases between the germline ends. Germline assignment: CDR1 GTSNPN and CDR2 SVGIG (reference sequence). The CDR3 covers 14 residues.

This clonotype came up a few times. The chain combines TRBV7-8 with TRBJ2-7; 7 bases fit TRBD1. With V trimmed by 5 bases and J by 4 bases, 11 bases remained unmatched. CDR1 is SGHVS, CDR2 FQNEAQ, per germline. This CDR3 contains 15 residues. CDR3 residues: CASSIDRDSRYEQYF. As DNA, the CDR3 is TGTGCCAGCAGCATCGACCGGGACAGCAGGTACGAGCAGTACTTC.

The V and J genes are TRBV11-2 and TRBJ2-7; D unclear. Trimming took 5 bases from V and 2 from J, leaving 10 bases between them. Germline V lookup: CDR1 SGHAT, CDR2 FQNNGV. This CDR3 has 13 amino acids. DNA for the CDR3: TGTGCCAGCAGCCCTATCGCTACCTACGAGCAGTACTTC. Protein: CASSPIATYEQYF.

The V and J genes are TRBV14 and TRBJ2-7; 7 bases map to TRBD2. This CDR3 is 17 amino acids long. Trimming cost V 1 base and J 2 bases; bases outside gene matches: 11. The germline gives CDR1 SGHDN, CDR2 FVKESK. The DNA of the CDR3 is TGTGCCAGCAGCCAAGGGAGGGCGAGACTAGCTCCCTACGAGCAGTACTTC. Amino acid sequence: CASSQGRARLAPYEQYF. Looking up the rest from reference TRBV14 and TRBJ2-7 gives the full variable domain: EAGVTQFPSHSVIEKGQTVTLRCDPISGHDNLYWYRRVMGKEIKFLLHFVKESKQDESGMPNNRFLAERTGGTYSTLKVQPAELEDSGVYFCASSQGRARLAPYEQYFGPGTRLTVT.

V usage is TRBV2 and J usage is TRBJ1-2; 10 bases map to TRBD1. Germline V gene lookup returns CDR1 SNHLY and CDR2 FYNNEI. Trimming cost V 8 bases and J 0 bases; bases outside gene matches: 6. This CDR3 has 15 amino acids. The CDR3 sequence is CASPTGQGANYGYTF. The CDR3 DNA follows: TGTGCCAGCCCGACTGGACAGGGGGCTAACTATGGCTACACCTTC.

This chain uses TRBV27 with TRBJ1-5; 9 nucleotides agree with TRBD1. V gave up 7 bases and J gave up 6 bases; unmatched junction bases: 7. Germline V gene data show CDR1 as MNHEY and CDR2 as SMNVEV (reference sequence). This CDR3 contains 14 residues. The CDR3 DNA is TGTGCCAGCAACTCCCGGGACAGGGCTCAGCCCCAGCATTTT. Protein product: CASNSRDRAQPQHF.

V gene TRBV19 combines with J gene TRBJ2-1, with TRBD2 matching 8 bases. The length of the CDR3 is 14 residues. CDR1 is LNHDA, CDR2 SQIVND, per germline (reference sequence). Trimming at V came to 7 bases and at J to 4 bases, leaving 6 bases not matched to a gene. For the CDR3, the DNA is TGTGCCAGTACCATCACTAGCGGTTACAATGAGCAGTTCTTC. As protein: CASTITSGYNEQFF.

This chain connects TRBV12-3 or TRBV12-4 to TRBJ2-2, with D possibly called TRBD1 or TRBD2 (6 bases each). The CDR3 length is 14 residues. V lost 1 base to trimming and J lost 9 bases, with 12 bases between them. The CDR3 reads CASSLGGGPRELFF. As DNA, the CDR3 is TGTGCCAGCAGTTTAGGTGGGGGGCCCCGGGAGCTGTTTTTT.

This clonotype was seen a few times. This sequence joins TRBV7-8 and TRBJ2-6, with no clear D. The CDR3 spans 16 residues. V lost 6 bases, J lost 3 bases, and 15 bases lay in between. Germline V gives CDR1 SGHVS, CDR2 FQNEAQ. CDR3 amino acids: CASRDAEGNGANVLTF. As DNA, the CDR3 is TGTGCCAGCAGGGACGCGGAAGGGAATGGGGCCAACGTCCTGACTTTC.

The rearrangement links TRBV28 to TRBJ2-4, with a tentative D call TRBD2 (7 bases). Germline V gene sequence: CDR1 MDHEN, CDR2 SYDVKM. Trimming took 6 bases from V and 2 from J, leaving 17 bases between them. The CDR3 sequence is 16 residues long. As DNA, the CDR3 is TGTGCCAGCAGCCCCCGATTGGGGGGGCCCAAAAACATTCAGTACTTC. This gives the protein CASSPRLGGPKNIQYF.

In its sample, this clonotype was seen a few times. The chain links TRBV25-1 to TRBJ1-1; D is perhaps TRBD1 (5 bases). The V gene's germline CDR1 is MGHDK and CDR2 SYGVNS. CDR3 length: 11 residues. Between the trimmed V and J ends, which lost 8 bases and 7 bases, there was a span of 11 bases. This chain's CDR3 is CASGGRFEAFF. CDR3 coding DNA: TGTGCCAGCGGGGGACGGTTTGAAGCTTTCTTT.

J is TRBJ2-7 and V is TRBV11-2; unclear D gene. CDR1 and CDR2 (germline): SGHAT, FQNNGV. V was clipped by 3 bases and J by 0 bases, with 12 bases between them. CDR3 length: 15 amino acids. As DNA, the CDR3 is TGTGCCAGCAGCTTGTCCGCTGCTGACTCCTACGAGCAGTACTTC. Translating it yields CASSLSAADSYEQYF.

In this sample, this clonotype turned up a few times. The chain recombines TRBV4-1 with TRBJ2-1, with TRBD2 matching over 9 bases. Germline V gene lookup returns CDR1 MGHRA and CDR2 YSYEKL. This CDR3 comprises 16 residues. V was clipped by 0 bases and J by 9 bases; unmatched bases: 9. The CDR3 loop is CASSQDPERGVREQFF. DNA of the CDR3: TGCGCCAGCAGCCAAGACCCCGAGCGGGGGGTTCGTGAGCAGTTCTTC.

The rearrangement uses TRBV7-6 and TRBJ2-5, with D perhaps assigned TRBD1 or TRBD2 (6 bases each). Per the germline V gene, CDR1 is SGHVS and CDR2 is FNYEAQ. V was shortened by 11 bases and J by 2 bases, with 21 bases between the two germline ends. The CDR3 is 15 residues long. CDR3 DNA sequence: TGTGCCGTAAACCCGGGGGCAGGTCTACAAGAGACCCAGTACTTC. It is translated as CAVNPGAGLQETQYF.

J is TRBJ1-1 and V is TRBV20-1; D uncertain. Between the trimmed V and J ends, which lost 0 bases and 11 bases, there was a span of 10 bases. Germline lookup yields CDR1 DFQATT and CDR2 SNEGSKA (reference sequence). The CDR3 contains 11 residues. CDR3 DNA: TGCAGTGCTAGAGACCGTTCGGGGGCTTTCTTT. Translating gives CSARDRSGAFF.

V is TRBV9 and J is TRBJ2-1, with no clear D. The CDR3 is made up of 14 amino acids. Germline CDR1 is SGDLS and CDR2 is YYNGEE. Deletions cut 3 bases from V and 5 bases from J, with 12 bases between. CDR3 residues: CASSEPRTDNEQFF. In DNA form, the CDR3 reads TGTGCCAGCAGCGAGCCCCGAACCGACAATGAGCAGTTCTTC.